Listed below are T cell receptor beta chains from one sample, sequenced in a study of T cell responses to AZD1222 COVID-19 vaccine. The data were produced by immunoSEQ multiplex PCR, yet TCRdb's version contains in-frame clones alone and is incomplete. The data hold about 25,000 clones, with around 90% observed a single time. Here the sequenced sample was peripheral blood, taken 28 days after the second AZD1222 dose. The origin of the receptors is an adult who received the AZD1222 COVID-19 vaccine. The conserved cysteine and the conserved F or W are not part of the CDR3 here. The order of the fields is CDR3 protein, D gene, V gene, J gene. D genes are given only for firm matches.

CDR3: ASSSAGGHQPQH; D: TRBD1; V: TRBV28; J: TRBJ1-5
CDR3: ASSVAGGAAEAF; D: -; V: TRBV9; J: TRBJ1-1
CDR3: ASGQGNQPQH; D: TRBD1; V: TRBV7-9; J: TRBJ1-5
CDR3: ASSQLGYGYT; D: -; V: TRBV12-3/TRBV12-4; J: TRBJ1-2
CDR3: ASKGGRAAETQY; D: -; V: TRBV19; J: TRBJ2-5
CDR3: ASSSRVDQTQY; D: -; V: TRBV9; J: TRBJ2-5
CDR3: ASILDRFRSPLH; D: -; V: TRBV28; J: TRBJ1-6
CDR3: ASSYDSGTGTGELF; D: -; V: TRBV6-6; J: TRBJ2-2
CDR3: ASTWGLAYNEQF; D: TRBD2; V: TRBV5-1; J: TRBJ2-1
CDR3: SARSSYGYT; D: -; V: TRBV20-1; J: TRBJ1-2
CDR3: ASSFSGTASDLGQPQH; D: TRBD1; V: TRBV28; J: TRBJ1-5
CDR3: ASSSPTDYGYT; D: -; V: TRBV28; J: TRBJ1-2
CDR3: ASSFGDWQF; D: -; V: TRBV7-9; J: TRBJ2-1
CDR3: ASSVASGSPLWDEQF; D: TRBD2; V: TRBV9; J: TRBJ2-1
CDR3: ASSSQLSQGNYEQY; D: -; V: TRBV11-2; J: TRBJ2-7
CDR3: ASSERGAGPYEQY; D: -; V: TRBV25-1; J: TRBJ2-7
CDR3: ASSSGTNNEQF; D: -; V: TRBV12-3/TRBV12-4; J: TRBJ2-1
CDR3: ATSATGWEQF; D: -; V: TRBV24-1; J: TRBJ2-1
CDR3: ASSRTGTNEAF; D: -; V: TRBV28; J: TRBJ1-1
CDR3: ASRDRGVGEQY; D: TRBD1; V: TRBV6-6; J: TRBJ2-7
CDR3: ASSLGLSTSTDTQY; D: -; V: TRBV5-1; J: TRBJ2-3
CDR3: ASSSLAQETQY; D: -; V: TRBV6-5; J: TRBJ2-5
CDR3: ASSLGGRGQPQH; D: -; V: TRBV7-2; J: TRBJ1-5
CDR3: AINIGLAGMDTQY; D: TRBD2; V: TRBV10-3; J: TRBJ2-3
CDR3: ASSDRDRIKYGYT; D: TRBD1; V: TRBV19; J: TRBJ1-2
CDR3: ATSVAGRLGTGELF; D: -; V: TRBV24-1; J: TRBJ2-2
CDR3: ASSLQGAFNEKLF; D: TRBD1; V: TRBV6-5; J: TRBJ1-4
CDR3: ASSLHDDEQF; D: -; V: TRBV3-1/TRBV3-2; J: TRBJ2-1
CDR3: ASSLYPMNTEAF; D: -; V: TRBV7-8; J: TRBJ1-1
CDR3: ASTRDGFGYT; D: -; V: TRBV6-5; J: TRBJ1-2
CDR3: ASSTVDPAKLF; D: -; V: TRBV28; J: TRBJ1-4
CDR3: ASSAGSNQPQH; D: -; V: TRBV7-9; J: TRBJ1-5
CDR3: ASSSDLVGAGKRYT; D: -; V: TRBV5-4; J: TRBJ1-2
CDR3: ASSLEGTGPNQPQH; D: TRBD1; V: TRBV7-8; J: TRBJ1-5
CDR3: ASSQGLAGANEQF; D: TRBD2; V: TRBV4-1; J: TRBJ2-1
CDR3: ASTYDSSGNTIY; D: -; V: TRBV19; J: TRBJ1-3